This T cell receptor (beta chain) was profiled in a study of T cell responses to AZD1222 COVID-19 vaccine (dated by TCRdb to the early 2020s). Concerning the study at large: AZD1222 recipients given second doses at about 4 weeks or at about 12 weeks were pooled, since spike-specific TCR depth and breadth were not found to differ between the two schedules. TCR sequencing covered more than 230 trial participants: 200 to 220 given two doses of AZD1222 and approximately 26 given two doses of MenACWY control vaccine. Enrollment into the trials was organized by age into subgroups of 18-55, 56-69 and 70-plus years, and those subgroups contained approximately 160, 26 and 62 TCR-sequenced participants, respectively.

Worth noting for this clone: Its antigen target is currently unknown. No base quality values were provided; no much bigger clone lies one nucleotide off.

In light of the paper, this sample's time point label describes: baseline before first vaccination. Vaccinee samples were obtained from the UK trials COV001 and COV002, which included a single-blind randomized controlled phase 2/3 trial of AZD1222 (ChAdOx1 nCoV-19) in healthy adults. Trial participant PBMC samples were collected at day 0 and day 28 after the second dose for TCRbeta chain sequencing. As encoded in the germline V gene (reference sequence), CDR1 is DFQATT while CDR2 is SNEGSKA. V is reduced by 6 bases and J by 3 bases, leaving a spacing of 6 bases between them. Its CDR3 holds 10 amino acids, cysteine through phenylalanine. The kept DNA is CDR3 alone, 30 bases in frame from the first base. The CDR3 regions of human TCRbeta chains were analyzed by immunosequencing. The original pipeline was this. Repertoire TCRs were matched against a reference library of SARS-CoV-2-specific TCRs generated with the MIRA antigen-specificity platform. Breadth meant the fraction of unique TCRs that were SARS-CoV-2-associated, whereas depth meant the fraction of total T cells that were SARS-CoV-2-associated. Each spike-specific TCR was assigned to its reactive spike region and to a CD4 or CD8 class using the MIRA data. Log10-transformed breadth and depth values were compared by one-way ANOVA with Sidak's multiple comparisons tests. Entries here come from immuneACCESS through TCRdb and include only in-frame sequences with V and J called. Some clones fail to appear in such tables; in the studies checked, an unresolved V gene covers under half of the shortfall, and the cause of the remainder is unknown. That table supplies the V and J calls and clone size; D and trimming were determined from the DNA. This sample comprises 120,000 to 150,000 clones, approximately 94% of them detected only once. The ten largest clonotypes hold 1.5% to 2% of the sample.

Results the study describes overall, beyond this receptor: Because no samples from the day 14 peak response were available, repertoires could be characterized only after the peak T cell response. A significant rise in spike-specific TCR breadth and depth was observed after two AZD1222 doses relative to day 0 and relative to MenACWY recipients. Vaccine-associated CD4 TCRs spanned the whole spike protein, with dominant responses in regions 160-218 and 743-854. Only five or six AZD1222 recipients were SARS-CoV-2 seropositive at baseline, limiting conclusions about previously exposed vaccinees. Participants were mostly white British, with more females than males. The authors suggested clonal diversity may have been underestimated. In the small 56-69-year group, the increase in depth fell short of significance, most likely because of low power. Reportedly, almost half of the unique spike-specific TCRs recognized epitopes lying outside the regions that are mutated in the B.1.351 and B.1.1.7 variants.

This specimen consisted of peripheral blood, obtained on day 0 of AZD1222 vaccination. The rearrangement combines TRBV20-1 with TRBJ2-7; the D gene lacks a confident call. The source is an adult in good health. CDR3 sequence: CSAGLYEQYF. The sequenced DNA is TGCAGTGCCGGCCTCTACGAGCAGTACTTC.